These 2 T cell receptor beta chains share one sample of origin, sequenced in a study of cytomegalovirus exposure and HLA in healthy donors listed by TCRdb under 2017. The method was the immunoSEQ multiplex PCR assay. The multiplex PCR relied on a mix of 60 forward primers for TCR Vbeta segments and 13 reverse primers for TCR Jbeta segments. Held by TCRdb, this immuneACCESS table contains in-frame sequences only and omits some clones. Under half of the omission traces to an unresolved V gene where checked; the cause of the rest is unknown. Within this sample are about 97,000 clones, with around 85% of them counted one time only. The top ten hold 4.5% to 6.5% of the sample. Sequencing used PBMCs. These receptors originate from a man between 40 and 49 years old in good health and CMV-seropositive.

The chain carries TRBV19 and TRBJ1-1; D is possibly TRBD1 (6 bases). The CDR3 contains 14 residues. V dropped 5 bases and J dropped 4 bases, with 14 bases sitting between them. Germline-derived CDR1 and CDR2 are LNHDA and SQIVND (reference sequence). CDR3 sequence reads: CASSARGQGTEAFF. CDR3 coding DNA: TGTGCCAGTAGTGCCAGGGGCCAGGGCACTGAAGCTTTCTTT.

The chain joins TRBV28 to TRBJ1-2; D is possibly TRBD1 (6 bases). This CDR3 contains 14 residues. Trimming removed 6 bases at V and 9 bases at J, with 20 bases between. The germline V gene encodes CDR1 MDHEN and CDR2 SYDVKM. The CDR3 reads CASSRPDSLSRYTF. CDR3 sequence (DNA): TGTGCCAGCAGCCGACCGGACAGCCTGTCCCGCTACACCTTC.